The T cell receptor beta chain under discussion was sequenced for a study of cytomegalovirus exposure and HLA in healthy donors. In the study overall: A later analysis reported the 95 to 150 validation repertoires used the same platform as the roughly 670 first-cohort repertoires.

TCRdb keeps only in-frame clones here, not all; method: immunoSEQ multiplex PCR. The data contain 55,000 to 75,000 clones, approximately 95% of them singletons. Germline V gives CDR1 SEHNR, CDR2 FQNEAQ (reference sequence). Trimming removed 1 base from V and 5 bases from J, with 17 bases in between. The length of the CDR3 is 16 residues. Turning to this clone: The antigen is undetermined.

General study points: Associated with cytomegalovirus, according to the listing, were approximately 160 TCR beta chains. A few chains tied to CMV proved CMV antigen-specific in vitro.

The genes are TRBV7-9 and TRBJ2-5, with a weak D call TRBD2 (5 bases). This TCR derives from a young woman in good health and CMV-seropositive. Source material: PBMCs. CDR3: CASSLGRTVRGETQYF. The DNA for the CDR3 is TGTGCCAGCAGCTTAGGAAGGACCGTAAGAGGGGAGACCCAGTACTTC.